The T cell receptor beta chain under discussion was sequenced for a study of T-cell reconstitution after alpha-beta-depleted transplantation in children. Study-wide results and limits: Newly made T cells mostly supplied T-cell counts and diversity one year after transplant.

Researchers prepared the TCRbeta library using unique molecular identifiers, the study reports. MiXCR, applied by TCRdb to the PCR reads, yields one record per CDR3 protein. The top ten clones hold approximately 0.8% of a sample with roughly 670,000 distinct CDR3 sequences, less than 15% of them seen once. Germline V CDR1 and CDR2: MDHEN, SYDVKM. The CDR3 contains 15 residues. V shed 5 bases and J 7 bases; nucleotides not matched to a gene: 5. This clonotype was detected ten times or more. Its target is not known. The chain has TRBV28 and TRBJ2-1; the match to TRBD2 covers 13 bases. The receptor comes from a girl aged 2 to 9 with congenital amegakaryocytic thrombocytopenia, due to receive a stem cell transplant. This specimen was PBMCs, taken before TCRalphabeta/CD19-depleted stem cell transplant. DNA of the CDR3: TGTGCCAGCAGTCGGACTAGCGGGAGTTGGAATGAGCAGTTCTTC. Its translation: CASSRTSGSWNEQFF.